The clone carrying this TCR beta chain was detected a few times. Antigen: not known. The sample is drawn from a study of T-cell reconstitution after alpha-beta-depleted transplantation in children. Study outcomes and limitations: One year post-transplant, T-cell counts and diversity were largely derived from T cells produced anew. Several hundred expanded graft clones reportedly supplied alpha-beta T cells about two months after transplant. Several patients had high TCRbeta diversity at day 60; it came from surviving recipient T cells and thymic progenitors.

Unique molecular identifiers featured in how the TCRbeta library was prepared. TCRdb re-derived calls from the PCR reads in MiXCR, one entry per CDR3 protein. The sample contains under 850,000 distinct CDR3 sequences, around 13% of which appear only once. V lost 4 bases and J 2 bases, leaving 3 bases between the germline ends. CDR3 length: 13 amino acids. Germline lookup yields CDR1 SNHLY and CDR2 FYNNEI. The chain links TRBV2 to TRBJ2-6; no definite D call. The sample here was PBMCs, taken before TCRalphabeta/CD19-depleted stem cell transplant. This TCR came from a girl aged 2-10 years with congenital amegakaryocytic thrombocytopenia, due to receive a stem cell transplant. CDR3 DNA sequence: TGTGCCAGCAGTGCCACTGGGGCCAACGTCCTGACTTTC. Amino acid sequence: CASSATGANVLTF.